Many counts were recorded for the clone carrying this TCR beta chain. Its antigen remains unknown. This sample was taken from a study of T-cell reconstitution after alpha-beta-depleted transplantation in children. General study points: The origin of alpha-beta T cells about two months after transplant was reportedly several hundred expanded graft clones. Some patients' high day-60 TCRbeta diversity was attributed to recipient cells surviving conditioning.

Unique molecular identifiers were incorporated when the TCRbeta library was constructed. One entry per CDR3 protein, called by TCRdb with MiXCR from the PCR reads. The sample shows 220,000 or so distinct CDR3 sequences, around 7.5% of them seen only once. The specimen comprised PBMCs, mostly from graft donor cells, sampled 180 days after TCRalphabeta/CD19-depleted stem cell transplant. The TCR comes from a male patient younger than 18 who had a stem cell transplant for acute lymphoblastic leukemia, so the T cells may come from the graft donor.

This chain's CDR3 is CSAQRGSNQPQHF. Here the CDR3 DNA reads TGCAGTGCGCAGAGGGGGAGCAATCAGCCCCAGCATTTT. The chain recombines TRBV20-1 with TRBJ1-5, with D maybe TRBD1 (6 bases). Germline assignment: CDR1 DFQATT and CDR2 SNEGSKA (reference sequence). The CDR3 runs to 13 residues. V shed 6 bases and J shed 1 base, with 10 bases lying between them.